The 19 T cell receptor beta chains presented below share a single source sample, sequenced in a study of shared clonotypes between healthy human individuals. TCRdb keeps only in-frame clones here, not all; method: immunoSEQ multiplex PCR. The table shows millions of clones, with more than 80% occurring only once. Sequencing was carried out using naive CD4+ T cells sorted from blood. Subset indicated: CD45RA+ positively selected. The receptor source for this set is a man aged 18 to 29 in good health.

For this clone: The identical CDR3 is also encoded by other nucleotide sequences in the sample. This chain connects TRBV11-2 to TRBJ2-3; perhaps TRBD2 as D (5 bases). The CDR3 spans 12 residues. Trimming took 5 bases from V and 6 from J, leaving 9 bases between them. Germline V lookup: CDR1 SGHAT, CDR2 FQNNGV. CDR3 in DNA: TGTGCCAGCAGCCCTACGGGGGATACGCAGTATTTT. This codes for CASSPTGDTQYF.

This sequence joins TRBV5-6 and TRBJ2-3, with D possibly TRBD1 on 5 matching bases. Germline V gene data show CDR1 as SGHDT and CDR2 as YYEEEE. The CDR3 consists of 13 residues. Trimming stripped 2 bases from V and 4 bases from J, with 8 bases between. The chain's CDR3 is CASSLQVADTQYF. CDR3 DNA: TGTGCCAGCAGCTTACAGGTTGCAGATACGCAGTATTTT. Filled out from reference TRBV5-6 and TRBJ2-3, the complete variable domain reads DAGVTQSPTHLIKTRGQQVTLRCSPKSGHDTVSWYQQALGQGPQFIFQYYEEEERQRGNFPDRFSGHQFPNYSSELNVNALLLGDSALYLCASSLQVADTQYFGPGTRLTVL.

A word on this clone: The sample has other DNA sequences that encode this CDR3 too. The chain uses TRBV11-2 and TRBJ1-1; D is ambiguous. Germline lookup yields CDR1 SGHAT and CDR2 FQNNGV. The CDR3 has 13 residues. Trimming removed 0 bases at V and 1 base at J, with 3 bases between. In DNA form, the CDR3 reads TGTGCCAGCAGCTTAGAAACGAACACTGAAGCTTTCTTT. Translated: CASSLETNTEAFF.

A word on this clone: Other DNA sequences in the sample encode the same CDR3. CDR3 nucleotide sequence: TGTGCCTGGAGTGTTGGACAAGGCAATCAGCCCCAGCATTTT. It codes for CAWSVGQGNQPQHF. V is TRBV30 and J is TRBJ1-5; perhaps TRBD1 as D (5 bases). CDR1 is GTSNPN and CDR2 is SVGIG in the germline V gene (reference sequence). The CDR3 runs to 14 residues. Trimming shortened V by 0 bases and J by 2 bases, and 8 bases separated the two germline ends. Full variable domain (remainder filled in from reference TRBV30 and TRBJ1-5): SQTIHQWPATLVQPVGSPLSLECTVEGTSNPNLYWYRQAAGRGLQLLFYSVGIGQISSEVPQNLSASRPQDRQFILSSKKLLLSDSGFYLCAWSVGQGNQPQHFGDGTRLSIL.

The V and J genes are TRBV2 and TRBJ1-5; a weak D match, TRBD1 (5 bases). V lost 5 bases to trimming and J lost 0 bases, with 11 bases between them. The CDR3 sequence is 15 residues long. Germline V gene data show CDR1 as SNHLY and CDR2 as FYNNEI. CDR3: CASSWDVNSNQPQHF. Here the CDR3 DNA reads TGTGCCAGCAGTTGGGACGTAAATAGCAATCAGCCCCAGCATTTT.

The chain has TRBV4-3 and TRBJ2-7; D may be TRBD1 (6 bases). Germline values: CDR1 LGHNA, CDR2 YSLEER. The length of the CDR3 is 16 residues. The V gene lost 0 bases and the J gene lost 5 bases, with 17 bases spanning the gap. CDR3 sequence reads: CASSQDQAGAPHEQYF. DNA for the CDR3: TGCGCCAGCAGCCAAGATCAGGCAGGGGCGCCGCACGAGCAGTACTTC.

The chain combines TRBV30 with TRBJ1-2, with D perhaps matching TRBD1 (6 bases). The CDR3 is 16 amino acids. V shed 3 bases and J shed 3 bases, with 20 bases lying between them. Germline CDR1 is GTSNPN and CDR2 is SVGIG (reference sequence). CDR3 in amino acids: CAWSYPGHRGDYGYTF. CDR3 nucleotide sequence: TGTGCCTGGAGCTACCCGGGACATCGCGGGGACTATGGCTACACCTTC.

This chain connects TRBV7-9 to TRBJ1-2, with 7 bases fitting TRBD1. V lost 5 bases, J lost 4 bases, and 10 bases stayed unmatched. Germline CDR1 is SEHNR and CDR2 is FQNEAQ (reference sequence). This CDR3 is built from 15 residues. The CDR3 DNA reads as TGTGCCAGCAGCCGAGGGACAGCCTCCCTCTATGGCTACACCTTC. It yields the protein CASSRGTASLYGYTF.

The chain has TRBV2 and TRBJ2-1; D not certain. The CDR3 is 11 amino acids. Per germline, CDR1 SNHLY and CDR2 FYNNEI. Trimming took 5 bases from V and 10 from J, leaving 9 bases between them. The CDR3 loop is CASSYSPEQFF. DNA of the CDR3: TGTGCCAGCAGTTACTCCCCCGAGCAGTTCTTC.

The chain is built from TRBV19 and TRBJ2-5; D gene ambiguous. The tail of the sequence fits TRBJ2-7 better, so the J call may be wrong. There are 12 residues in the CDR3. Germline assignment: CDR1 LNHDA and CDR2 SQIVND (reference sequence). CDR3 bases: TGTGGGACCCGTAGGGCCACCTACGAGCAGTACTTC. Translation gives CGTRRATYEQYF.

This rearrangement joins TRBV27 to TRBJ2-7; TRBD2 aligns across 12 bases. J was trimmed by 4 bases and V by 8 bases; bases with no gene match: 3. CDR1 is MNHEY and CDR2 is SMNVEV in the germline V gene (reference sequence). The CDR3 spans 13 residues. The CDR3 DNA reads TGTGCCAGCGGACTAGCGGGGAAATACGAGCAGTACTTC. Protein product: CASGLAGKYEQYF.

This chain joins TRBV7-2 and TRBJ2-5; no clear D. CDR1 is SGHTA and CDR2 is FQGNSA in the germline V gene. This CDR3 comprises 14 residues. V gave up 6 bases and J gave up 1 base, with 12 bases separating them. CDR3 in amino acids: CASSRSAVQETQYF. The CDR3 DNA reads TGTGCCAGCAGTAGGTCGGCGGTCCAAGAGACCCAGTACTTC.

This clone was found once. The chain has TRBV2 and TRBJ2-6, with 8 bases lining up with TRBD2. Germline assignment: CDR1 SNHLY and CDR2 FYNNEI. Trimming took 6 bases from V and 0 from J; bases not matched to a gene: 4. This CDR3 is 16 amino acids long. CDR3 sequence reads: CASSSGGLSGANVLTF. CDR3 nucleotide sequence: TGTGCCAGCAGCAGCGGGGGCCTCTCTGGGGCCAACGTCCTGACTTTC.

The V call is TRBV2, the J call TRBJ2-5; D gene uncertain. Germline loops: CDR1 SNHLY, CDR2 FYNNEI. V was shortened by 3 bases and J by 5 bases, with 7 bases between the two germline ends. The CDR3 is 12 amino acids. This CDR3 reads CASSDLLETQYF. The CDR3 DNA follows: TGTGCCAGCAGTGACTTATTGGAGACCCAGTACTTC.

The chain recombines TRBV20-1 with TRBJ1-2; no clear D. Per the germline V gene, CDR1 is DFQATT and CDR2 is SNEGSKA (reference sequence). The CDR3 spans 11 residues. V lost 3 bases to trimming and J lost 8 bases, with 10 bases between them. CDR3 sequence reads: CSASDIEGYTF. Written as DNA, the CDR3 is TGCAGTGCTAGTGATATTGAAGGCTACACCTTC.

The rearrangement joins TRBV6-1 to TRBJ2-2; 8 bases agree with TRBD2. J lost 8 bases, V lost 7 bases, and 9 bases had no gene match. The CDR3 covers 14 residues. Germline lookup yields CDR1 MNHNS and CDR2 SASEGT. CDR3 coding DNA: TGTGCCAGCAAGGCGGGGGGTCTTTCTGGGGAGCTGTTTTTT. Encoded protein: CASKAGGLSGELFF.

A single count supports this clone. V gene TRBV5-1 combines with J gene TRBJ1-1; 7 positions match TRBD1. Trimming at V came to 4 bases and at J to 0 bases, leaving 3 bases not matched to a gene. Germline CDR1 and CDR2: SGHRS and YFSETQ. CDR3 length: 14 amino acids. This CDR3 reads CASSKDRMNTEAFF. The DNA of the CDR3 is TGCGCCAGCAGCAAGGACAGGATGAACACTGAAGCTTTCTTT.

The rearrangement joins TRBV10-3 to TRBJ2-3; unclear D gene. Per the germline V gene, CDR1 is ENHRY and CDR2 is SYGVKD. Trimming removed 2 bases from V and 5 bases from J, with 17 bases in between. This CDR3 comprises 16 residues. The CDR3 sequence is CAISEPAPDAKDTQYF. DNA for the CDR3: TGTGCCATCAGTGAGCCAGCCCCTGACGCGAAAGATACGCAGTATTTT.

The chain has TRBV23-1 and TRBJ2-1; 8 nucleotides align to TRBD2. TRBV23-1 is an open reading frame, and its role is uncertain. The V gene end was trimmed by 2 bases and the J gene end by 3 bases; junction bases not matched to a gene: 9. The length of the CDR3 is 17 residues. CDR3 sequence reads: CASSQAGPGLDYNEQFF. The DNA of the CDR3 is TGCGCCAGCAGTCAAGCAGGGCCGGGACTAGACTACAATGAGCAGTTCTTC.